This record concerns one T cell receptor beta chain sequence. In its sample, this clonotype was seen a few times. Its cognate antigen has yet to be identified. No much larger clone exists at a distance of one base, and base qualities are not known. The record originates from a study of patients and donors after allogeneic stem cell transplantation (dated by TCRdb to 2020 to 2022). Taken from the germline V gene, the CDR1 and CDR2 loops are SGDLS and YYNGEE. The CDR3 measures 15 amino acids from cysteine to phenylalanine. Only CDR3 DNA is held: 45 bases, read in frame from base 1. Trimming leaves V shorter by 0 bases and J shorter by 3 bases, with the junction holding 3 bases beyond the gene matches. Library generation was performed with RT-PCR. The listed sequencing device is NextSeq 550. The public reads were reanalyzed by TCRdb: fastp trimming at Q25, MiXCR alignment, in-frame beta chains only. For every CDR3 protein sequence, its rows merge into one entry that carries the most common genes and DNA. For this sample the table gives 800,000 to 1,000,000 distinct CDR3 sequences, of which about a sixth were detected only once. The ten largest make up 5% to 6.5% of the sample.

Input material: blood, either unsorted or a sorted T cell fraction (not recorded which). The rearranged chain carries TRBV9 and TRBJ2-7, with 10 junctional bases fitting TRBD2. This receptor was obtained from a human donor who was either an allogeneic HSCT recipient or a stem cell or donor lymphocyte infusion donor (not recorded which). It is not recorded whose cells these are; they may come from a transplant donor. This receptor has the CDR3 CASSVASGGYYEQYF. The sequenced DNA is TGTGCCAGCAGCGTAGCTAGCGGGGGCTACTACGAGCAGTACTTC.